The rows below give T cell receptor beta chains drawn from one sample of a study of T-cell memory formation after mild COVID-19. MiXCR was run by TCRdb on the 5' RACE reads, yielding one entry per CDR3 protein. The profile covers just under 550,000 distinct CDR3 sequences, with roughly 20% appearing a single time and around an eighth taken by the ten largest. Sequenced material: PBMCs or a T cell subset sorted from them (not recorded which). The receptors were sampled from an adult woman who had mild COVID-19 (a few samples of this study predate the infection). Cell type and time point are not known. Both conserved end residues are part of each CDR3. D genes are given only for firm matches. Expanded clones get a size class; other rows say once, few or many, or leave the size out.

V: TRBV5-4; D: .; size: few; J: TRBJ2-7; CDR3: CASSLAGGRSYEQYF; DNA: TGTGCCAGCAGCTTGGCGGGCGGACGATCCTACGAGCAGTACTTC
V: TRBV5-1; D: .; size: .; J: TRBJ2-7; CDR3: CASSQQSWLPDFYEQYF; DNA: TGCGCCAGCAGCCAGCAATCATGGCTTCCTGACTTCTACGAGCAGTACTTC
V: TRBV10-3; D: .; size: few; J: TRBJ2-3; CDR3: CAISESKGADTQYF; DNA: TGTGCCATCAGTGAGTCTAAGGGCGCAGATACGCAGTATTTT
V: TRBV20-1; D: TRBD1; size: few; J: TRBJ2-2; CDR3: CSARTGALSGELFF; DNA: TGCAGTGCTCGGACAGGGGCTCTCTCCGGGGAGCTGTTTTTT
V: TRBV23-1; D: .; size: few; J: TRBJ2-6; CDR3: CASSQAGNFGGANVLTF; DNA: TGCGCCAGCAGTCAGGCAGGGAATTTTGGGGGGGCCAACGTCCTGACTTTC
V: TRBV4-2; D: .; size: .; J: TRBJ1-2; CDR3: CASSQDGVSDYGYTF; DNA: TGTGCCAGCAGCCAAGATGGGGTATCCGACTATGGCTACACCTTC
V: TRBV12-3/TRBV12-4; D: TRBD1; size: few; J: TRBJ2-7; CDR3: CASRAGGYEQYF; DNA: TGTGCCAGCAGGGCAGGGGGCTACGAGCAGTACTTC
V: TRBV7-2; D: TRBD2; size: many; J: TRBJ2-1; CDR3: CASSLVPLAGGPNEQFF; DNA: TGTGCCAGCAGCTTAGTCCCACTAGCGGGAGGGCCGAATGAGCAGTTCTTC
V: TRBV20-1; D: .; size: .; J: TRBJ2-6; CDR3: CSAKLTSRGSGANVLTF; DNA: TGCAGTGCAAAGTTGACGTCCAGGGGCTCTGGGGCCAACGTCCTGACTTTC
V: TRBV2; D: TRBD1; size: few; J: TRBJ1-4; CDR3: CASSGDRGANEKLFF; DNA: TGTGCCAGCAGTGGAGACAGGGGCGCCAATGAAAAACTGTTTTTT
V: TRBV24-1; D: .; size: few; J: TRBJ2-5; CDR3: CATSDLESETQYF; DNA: TGTGCCACCAGTGATTTGGAGTCGGAGACCCAGTACTTC
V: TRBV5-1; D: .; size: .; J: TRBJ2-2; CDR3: CASTELDFYTGELFF; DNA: TGCGCCAGCACGGAACTCGACTTTTACACCGGGGAGCTGTTTTTT
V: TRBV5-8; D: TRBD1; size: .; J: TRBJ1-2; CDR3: CASSLTFDRGDYGYTF; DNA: TGTGCCAGCAGCTTAACCTTTGACAGGGGCGATTATGGCTACACCTTC
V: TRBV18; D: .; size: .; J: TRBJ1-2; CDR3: CASSLRADTYYGYTF; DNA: TGTGCCAGCTCACTAAGGGCAGATACTTACTATGGCTACACCTTC
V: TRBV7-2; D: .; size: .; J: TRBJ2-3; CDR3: CASSLRVGVPDTQYF; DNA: TGTGCCAGCAGCTTAAGGGTCGGAGTTCCAGATACGCAGTATTTT
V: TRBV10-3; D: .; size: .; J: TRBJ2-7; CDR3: CAISGGGVIAHEQYF; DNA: TGTGCCATCAGTGGAGGGGGGGTAATCGCCCACGAGCAGTACTTC
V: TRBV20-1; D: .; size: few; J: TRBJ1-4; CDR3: CSARDGGANEKLFF; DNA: TGCAGTGCTAGAGATGGGGGAGCTAATGAAAAACTGTTTTTT
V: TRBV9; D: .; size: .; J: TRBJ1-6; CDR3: CASSVTPYAVNSPLHF; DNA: TGTGCCAGCAGCGTGACCCCATATGCCGTTAATTCACCCCTCCACTTT
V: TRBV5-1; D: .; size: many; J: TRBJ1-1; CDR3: CASYDSMNTEAFF; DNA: TGCGCCAGTTACGACAGCATGAACACTGAAGCTTTCTTT
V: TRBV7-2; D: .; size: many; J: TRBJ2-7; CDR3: CASSSTHYEQYF; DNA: TGTGCCAGCAGCTCTACCCACTACGAGCAGTACTTC
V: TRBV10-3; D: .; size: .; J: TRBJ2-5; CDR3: CAISDPDLEEVETQYF; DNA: TGTGCCATCAGTGACCCCGACTTAGAGGAGGTTGAGACCCAGTACTTC
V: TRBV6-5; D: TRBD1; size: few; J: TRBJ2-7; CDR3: CASSSLGQGGSYEQYF; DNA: TGTGCCAGCAGTTCCCTCGGACAGGGAGGTTCCTACGAGCAGTACTTC